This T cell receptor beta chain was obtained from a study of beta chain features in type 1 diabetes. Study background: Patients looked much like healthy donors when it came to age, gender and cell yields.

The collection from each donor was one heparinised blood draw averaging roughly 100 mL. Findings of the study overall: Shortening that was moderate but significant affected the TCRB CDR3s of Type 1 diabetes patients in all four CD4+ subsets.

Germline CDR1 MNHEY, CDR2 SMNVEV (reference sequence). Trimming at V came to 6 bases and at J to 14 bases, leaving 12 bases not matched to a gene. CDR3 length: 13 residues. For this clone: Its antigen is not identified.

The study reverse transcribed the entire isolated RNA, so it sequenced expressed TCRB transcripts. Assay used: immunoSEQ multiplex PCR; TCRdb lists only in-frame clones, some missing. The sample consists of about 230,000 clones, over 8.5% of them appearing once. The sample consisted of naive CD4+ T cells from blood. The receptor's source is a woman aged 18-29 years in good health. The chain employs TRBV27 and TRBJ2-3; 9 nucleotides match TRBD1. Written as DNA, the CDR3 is TGTGCCAGCAGCCCACAGGGGGCAGGACGACCGTATTTT. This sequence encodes CASSPQGAGRPYF.